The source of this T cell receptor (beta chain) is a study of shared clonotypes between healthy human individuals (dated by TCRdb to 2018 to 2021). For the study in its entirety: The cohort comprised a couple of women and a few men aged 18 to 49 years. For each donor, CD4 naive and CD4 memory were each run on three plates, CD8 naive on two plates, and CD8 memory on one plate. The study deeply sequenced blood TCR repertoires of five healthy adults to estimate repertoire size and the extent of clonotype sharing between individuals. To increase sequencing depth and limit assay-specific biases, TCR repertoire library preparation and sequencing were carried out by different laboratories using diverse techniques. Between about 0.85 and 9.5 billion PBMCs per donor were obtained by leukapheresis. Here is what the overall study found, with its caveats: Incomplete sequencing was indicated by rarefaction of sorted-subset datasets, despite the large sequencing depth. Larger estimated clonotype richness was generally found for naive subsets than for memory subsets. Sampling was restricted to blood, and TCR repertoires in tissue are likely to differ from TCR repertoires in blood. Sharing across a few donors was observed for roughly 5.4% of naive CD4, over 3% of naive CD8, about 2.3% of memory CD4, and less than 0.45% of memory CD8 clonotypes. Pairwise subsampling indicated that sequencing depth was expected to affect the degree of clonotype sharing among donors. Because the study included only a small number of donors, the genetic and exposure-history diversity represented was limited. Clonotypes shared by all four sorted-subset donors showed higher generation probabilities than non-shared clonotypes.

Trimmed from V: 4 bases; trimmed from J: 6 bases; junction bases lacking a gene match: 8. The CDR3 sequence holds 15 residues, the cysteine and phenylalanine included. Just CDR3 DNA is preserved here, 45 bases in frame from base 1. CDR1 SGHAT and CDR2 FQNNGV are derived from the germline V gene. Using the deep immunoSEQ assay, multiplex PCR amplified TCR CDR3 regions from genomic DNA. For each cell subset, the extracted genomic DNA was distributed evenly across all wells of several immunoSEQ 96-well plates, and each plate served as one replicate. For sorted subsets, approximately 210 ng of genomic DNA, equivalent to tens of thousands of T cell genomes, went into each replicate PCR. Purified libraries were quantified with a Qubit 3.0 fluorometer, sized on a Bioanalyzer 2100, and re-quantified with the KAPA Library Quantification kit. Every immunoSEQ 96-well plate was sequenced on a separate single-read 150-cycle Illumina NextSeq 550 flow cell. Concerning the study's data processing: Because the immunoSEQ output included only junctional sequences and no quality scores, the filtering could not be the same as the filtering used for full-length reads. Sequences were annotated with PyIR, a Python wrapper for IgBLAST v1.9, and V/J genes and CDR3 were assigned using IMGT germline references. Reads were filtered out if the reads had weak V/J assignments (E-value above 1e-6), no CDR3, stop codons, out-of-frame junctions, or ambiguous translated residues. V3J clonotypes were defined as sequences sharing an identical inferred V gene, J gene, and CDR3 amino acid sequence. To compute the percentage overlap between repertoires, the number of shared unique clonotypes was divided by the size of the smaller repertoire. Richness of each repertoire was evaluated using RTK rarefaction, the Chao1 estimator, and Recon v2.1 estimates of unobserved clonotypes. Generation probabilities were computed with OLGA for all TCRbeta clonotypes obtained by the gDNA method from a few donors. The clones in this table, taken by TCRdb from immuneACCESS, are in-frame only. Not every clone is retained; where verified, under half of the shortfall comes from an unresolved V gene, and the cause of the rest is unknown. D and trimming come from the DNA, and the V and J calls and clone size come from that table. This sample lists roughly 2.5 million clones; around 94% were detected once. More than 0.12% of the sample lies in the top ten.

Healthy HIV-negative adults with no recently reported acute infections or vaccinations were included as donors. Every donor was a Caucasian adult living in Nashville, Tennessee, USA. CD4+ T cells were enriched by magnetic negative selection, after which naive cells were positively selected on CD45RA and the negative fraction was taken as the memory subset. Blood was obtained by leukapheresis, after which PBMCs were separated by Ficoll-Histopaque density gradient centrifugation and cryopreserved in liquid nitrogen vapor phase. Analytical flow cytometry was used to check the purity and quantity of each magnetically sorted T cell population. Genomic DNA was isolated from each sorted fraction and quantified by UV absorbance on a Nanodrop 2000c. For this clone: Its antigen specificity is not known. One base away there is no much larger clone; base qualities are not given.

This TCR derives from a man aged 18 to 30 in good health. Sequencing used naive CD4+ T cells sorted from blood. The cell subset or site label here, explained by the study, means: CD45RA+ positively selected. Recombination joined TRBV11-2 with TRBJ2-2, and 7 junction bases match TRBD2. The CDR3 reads CASSSIRLASGELFF. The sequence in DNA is TGTGCCAGCAGCTCGATTAGACTAGCCTCCGGGGAGCTGTTTTTT.